These 8 T cell receptor beta chains were sequenced from one sample in a study of identifying expanded T cells in peripheral blood. The assay was immunoSEQ multiplex PCR, and TCRdb's table has in-frame clones only and misses some. The sample comprises under 150,000 clones, 84% of which are singletons, and approximately 3% rests with the top ten. Sequenced material: blood. All receptors derive from a person aged 18 to 75 in good health.

V gene TRBV23-1 combines with J gene TRBJ2-7, with TRBD1 matching 8 bases. TRBV23-1 is marked as an open reading frame, function uncertain. J was trimmed by 9 bases and V by 5 bases; bases with no gene match: 6. The CDR3 spans 12 residues. CDR3 protein: CASSYGQGGQYF. CDR3 DNA: TGCGCCAGCAGTTACGGACAGGGAGGGCAGTACTTC.

V gene TRBV9 combines with J gene TRBJ1-2; TRBD1 aligns across 8 bases. After removal of 0 bases from V and 8 bases from J, the junction contained 6 bases not matched to a gene. Germline V lookup: CDR1 SGDLS, CDR2 YYNGEE. The CDR3 length is 14 residues. Here the CDR3 DNA reads TGTGCCAGCAGCGTAGACAGGGGGTCACGAGGCTACACCTTC. Encoded protein: CASSVDRGSRGYTF.

V is TRBV7-8 and J is TRBJ2-2, with TRBD1 as a possible D gene (5 bases). The CDR3 length is 15 residues. Germline CDR1 and CDR2: SGHVS and FQNEAQ. Trimming took 3 bases from V and 5 from J, leaving 13 bases between them. The CDR3 is CASSFQDILTGELFF. CDR3 bases: TGTGCCAGCAGCTTTCAGGACATATTGACCGGGGAGCTGTTTTTT. Combining the CDR3 with reference TRBV7-8 and TRBJ2-2 gives the whole variable domain GAGVSQSPRYKVAKRGQDVALRCDPISGHVSLFWYQQALGQGPEFLTYFQNEAQLDKSGLPSDRFFAERPEGSVSTLKIQRTQQEDSAVYLCASSFQDILTGELFFGEGSRLTVL.

This chain joins TRBV7-8 and TRBJ2-4, with D perhaps TRBD1 (6 bases). CDR3 size: 14 residues. Germline V lookup: CDR1 SGHVS, CDR2 FQNEAQ. Trimming cost V 0 bases and J 6 bases, with 9 bases left between them. CDR3 coding DNA: TGTGCCAGCAGCTTAGCTTCCAGGGGAAACATTCAGTACTTC. It is translated as CASSLASRGNIQYF.

This clone has just a few counts. The rearrangement links TRBV7-9 to TRBJ1-6; 8 bases are a match to TRBD1. J lost 3 bases, V lost 1 base, and 2 bases had no gene match. The CDR3 is made up of 16 amino acids. The germline gives CDR1 SEHNR, CDR2 FQNEAQ (reference sequence). The CDR3 spells CASSLGTGFYNSPLHF. Written as DNA, the CDR3 is TGTGCCAGCAGCTTAGGGACAGGGTTCTATAATTCACCCCTCCACTTT.

This clone was observed a single time. This sequence joins TRBV30 and TRBJ1-2; D is perhaps TRBD1 (5 bases). The CDR3 is 14 amino acids. The V end lost 3 bases, the J end lost 4 bases, and 15 bases lay between the germline ends. Germline CDR1 reads GTSNPN; CDR2 reads SVGIG (reference sequence). The CDR3 nucleotides read TGTGCCTGGAGCGGAGGGAAGGGGATCTATGGCTACACCTTC. Its protein product is CAWSGGKGIYGYTF. The complete variable domain, with remaining parts taken from reference TRBV30 and TRBJ1-2, reads SQTIHQWPATLVQPVGSPLSLECTVEGTSNPNLYWYRQAAGRGLQLLFYSVGIGQISSEVPQNLSASRPQDRQFILSSKKLLLSDSGFYLCAWSGGKGIYGYTFGSGTRLTVV.

This rearrangement joins TRBV9 to TRBJ2-1, with 11 bases fitting TRBD1. The junction had 6 bases not matched to a gene; V was cut back by 4 bases and J by 3 bases. The CDR3 consists of 16 residues. Germline V gene lookup returns CDR1 SGDLS and CDR2 YYNGEE. In DNA form, the CDR3 reads TGTGCCAGCAGCCCCGGACAGGGGGCTTTCTACAATGAGCAGTTCTTC. This encodes CASSPGQGAFYNEQFF. The full variable domain, with the rest looked up from reference TRBV9 and TRBJ2-1, is DSGVTQTPKHLITATGQRVTLRCSPRSGDLSVYWYQQSLDQGLQFLIQYYNGEERAKGNILERFSAQQFPDLHSELNLSSLELGDSALYFCASSPGQGAFYNEQFFGPGTRLTVL.

This sequence joins TRBV6-6 and TRBJ1-1, with D possibly matching TRBD1 (5 bases). V lost 0 bases and J 5 bases, leaving 7 bases between the germline ends. CDR1 is MNHNY, CDR2 SVGAGI, per germline (reference sequence). There are 13 residues in the CDR3. CDR3 protein: CASSYSRTTEAFF. CDR3 in DNA: TGTGCCAGCAGTTACTCGAGGACAACTGAAGCTTTCTTT.